Shown below are 25 T cell receptor beta chains from a single sample sequenced in a study of sequential checkpoint blockade in melanoma. Treatment in this sample: randomized to nivolumab then ipilimumab (arm A) or the reverse (arm B). Measured with immunoSEQ multiplex PCR; TCRdb has only the in-frame clones, and not every one. Among about 11,000 clones listed, more than 25% were seen once. This sample comprised tumor tissue (inferred from file names), obtained from a patient given nivolumab and ipilimumab in sequence. These receptors all come from a human donor with melanoma.

This clone was recorded a few times. The chain uses TRBV19 and TRBJ2-4; unclear D gene. CDR1 LNHDA and CDR2 SQIVND come from the germline V gene (reference sequence). This CDR3 comprises 14 residues. V shed 3 bases and J shed 9 bases, with 15 bases lying between them. CDR3 DNA: TGTGCCAGTAGTATTATATGGGGTACGGGCATTCAGTACTTC. The encoded protein is CASSIIWGTGIQYF.

This clone was found a few times. V usage is TRBV11-3 and J usage is TRBJ1-1; D is ambiguous. Trimming took 4 bases from V and 3 from J, leaving 18 bases between them. The germline V gene encodes CDR1 SGHNT and CDR2 YENEEA. The CDR3 spans 16 residues. CDR3 DNA sequence: TGTGCCAGCAGCTCGAAAGCATACCAGGTTGACACTGAAGCTTTCTTT. Translating gives CASSSKAYQVDTEAFF. The full variable domain, in which reference TRBV11-3 and TRBJ1-1 provide the parts outside the CDR3, is EAGVVQSPRYKIIEKKQPVAFWCNPISGHNTLYWYLQNLGQGPELLIRYENEEAVDDSQLPKDRFSAERLKGVDSTLKIQPAELGDSAVYLCASSSKAYQVDTEAFFGQGTRLTVV.

The chain has TRBV5-1 and TRBJ2-1; 9 bases agree with TRBD2. The CDR3 sequence is 16 residues long. Germline V gene data show CDR1 as SGHRS and CDR2 as YFSETQ. V shed 4 bases, J shed 6 bases, and the junction held 11 bases outside the gene matches. DNA for the CDR3: TGCGCCAGCAGCAGTGAAGGGACTAGCCATTTCAATGAGCAGTTCTTC. Its translation: CASSSEGTSHFNEQFF.

This clone occurred many times. The chain recombines TRBV6-8 with TRBJ1-3, with a possible D match to TRBD1 (5 bases). This CDR3 comprises 14 residues. V lost 0 bases to trimming and J lost 4 bases, with 7 bases between them. In germline, CDR1 is MNHGY, CDR2 SAAAGT. The CDR3 loop reads CASSYSWGGNTIYF. CDR3 sequence (DNA): TGTGCCAGCAGTTACTCTTGGGGCGGAAACACCATATATTTT.

This clone was counted at least ten times. The rearrangement joins TRBV11-3 to TRBJ1-2; TRBD1 might be the D (6 bases). Germline V gene sequence: CDR1 SGHNT, CDR2 YENEEA. The CDR3 has 14 amino acids. Trimming cost V 5 bases and J 4 bases, with 14 bases left between them. The CDR3 nucleotides read TGTGCCAGCAGCCTATACACAGGGTCCTATGGCTACACCTTC. Translation: CASSLYTGSYGYTF. The full variable domain, in which reference TRBV11-3 and TRBJ1-2 provide the parts outside the CDR3, is EAGVVQSPRYKIIEKKQPVAFWCNPISGHNTLYWYLQNLGQGPELLIRYENEEAVDDSQLPKDRFSAERLKGVDSTLKIQPAELGDSAVYLCASSLYTGSYGYTFGSGTRLTVV.

This clone was seen once. The chain is built from TRBV19 and TRBJ1-5; TRBD1 is a possible D gene (5 bases). CDR1 and CDR2 from the germline V gene are LNHDA and SQIVND (reference sequence). This CDR3 spans 15 amino acids. Trimming removed 7 bases at V and 3 bases at J, with 16 bases between. In DNA, the CDR3 is TGTGCCAGTACCTCCACTGGGGGTAACAATCAGCCCCAGCATTTT. Translated, it gives CASTSTGGNNQPQHF.

This clone was recorded many times. The CDR3 DNA follows: TGTGCCAGCAGCATCGGGACAGCCCTGGACGAGCAGTACTTC. It specifies CASSIGTALDEQYF. The V and J genes are TRBV11-3 and TRBJ2-7; 7 bases agree with TRBD1. Germline V gene lookup returns CDR1 SGHNT and CDR2 YENEEA. This CDR3 is built from 14 residues. The J segment lost 5 bases and the V segment lost 5 bases, leaving 9 bases of the junction unmatched.

The V gene is TRBV6-8, the J gene TRBJ1-2; no clear D gene. This CDR3 comprises 14 residues. Germline assignment: CDR1 MNHGY and CDR2 SAAAGT. Trimming stripped 4 bases from V and 1 base from J, with 10 bases between. The CDR3 DNA is TGTGCCAGCAGTTTAAGCGGCTTTAACTATGGCTACACCTTC. Its protein is CASSLSGFNYGYTF.

The gene calls are TRBV11-3 and TRBJ1-1, with a possible D match to TRBD1 (5 bases). Germline lookup yields CDR1 SGHNT and CDR2 YENEEA. The CDR3 runs 14 residues. V was cut by 5 bases and J by 4 bases, with 14 bases left in between. CDR3 in amino acids: CASSPQAGGTEAFF. CDR3 DNA sequence: TGTGCCAGCAGCCCCCAGGCGGGGGGCACTGAAGCTTTCTTT.

This clone occurred a few times. V and J are TRBV9 and TRBJ2-7; D is possibly TRBD1 or TRBD2 (5 bases each). Trimming removed 5 bases from V and 6 bases from J, with 18 bases in between. Germline V gene data show CDR1 as SGDLS and CDR2 as YYNGEE. The CDR3 totals 14 residues. CDR3 loop: CASREGSFSVEQYF. Here the CDR3 DNA reads TGTGCCAGCAGAGAGGGGTCTTTTAGTGTCGAGCAGTACTTC.

This clone occurred a few times. The chain carries TRBV9 and TRBJ2-5, with 7 positions matching TRBD2. Per germline, CDR1 SGDLS and CDR2 YYNGEE. V was clipped by 2 bases and J by 3 bases; unmatched bases: 1. The CDR3 totals 13 residues. CDR3 loop: CASSVGGEETQYF. Here the CDR3 DNA reads TGTGCCAGCAGCGTTGGGGGGGAAGAGACCCAGTACTTC.

This clone was counted a few times. This chain connects TRBV15 to TRBJ2-1; no clear D. V was pared by 1 base and J by 4 bases, with 8 bases between. CDR1 and CDR2 from the germline V gene are LNHNV and YYDKDF (reference sequence). The CDR3 contains 14 residues. This CDR3 is CATSRGVTYNEQFF. CDR3 in DNA: TGTGCCACCAGCAGAGGAGTAACTTACAATGAGCAGTTCTTC. Using reference TRBV15 and TRBJ2-1 for the parts outside the CDR3, the full variable domain is DAMVIQNPRYQVTQFGKPVTLSCSQTLNHNVMYWYQQKSSQAPKLLFHYYDKDFNNEADTPDNFQSRRPNTSFCFLDIRSPGLGDTAMYLCATSRGVTYNEQFFGPGTRLTVL.

The chain combines TRBV29-1 with TRBJ2-2; D perhaps matches TRBD1 (6 bases). Germline lookup yields CDR1 SQVTM and CDR2 ANQGSEA. V shed 5 bases and J shed 1 base, with 17 bases lying between them. This CDR3 has 16 amino acids. The CDR3 protein is CSVWGPRTENTGELFF. The CDR3 DNA follows: TGCAGCGTTTGGGGCCCGCGGACAGAGAACACCGGGGAGCTGTTTTTT.

This clone occurred a few times. The chain combines TRBV9 with TRBJ2-1; D is possibly TRBD1 or TRBD2 (5 bases each). The CDR3 is 12 amino acids. The V and J ends lost 5 bases and 16 bases respectively, with 19 bases between them. Looked up from germline, CDR1 is SGDLS and CDR2 is YYNGEE. The CDR3 reads CASRKSGTPLFF. CDR3 bases: TGTGCCAGCAGAAAATCCGGGACGCCACTATTCTTC.

The V and J genes are TRBV9 and TRBJ1-6, with D hard to call. Germline assignment: CDR1 SGDLS and CDR2 YYNGEE. The CDR3 totals 14 residues. With 6 bases removed from V and 0 bases from J, the gap between germline ends came to 7 bases. The CDR3 sequence is CASMSISYNSPLHF. The CDR3 DNA reads TGTGCCAGCATGTCAATCTCCTATAATTCACCCCTCCACTTT.

V usage is TRBV6-8 and J usage is TRBJ2-7, with a possible D match to TRBD1 (6 bases). This CDR3 comprises 14 residues. In germline, CDR1 is MNHGY, CDR2 SAAAGT. V was shortened by 2 bases and J by 4 bases, with 12 bases between the two germline ends. This chain's CDR3 is CASSYPRQVYEQYF. CDR3 DNA: TGTGCCAGCAGTTACCCAAGACAGGTATACGAGCAGTACTTC.

V usage is TRBV6-8 and J usage is TRBJ2-4; 9 nucleotides align to TRBD1. V was clipped by 0 bases and J by 4 bases; unmatched bases: 1. The V gene's germline CDR1 is MNHGY and CDR2 SAAAGT. The CDR3 runs 15 residues. The CDR3 nucleotides are TGTGCCAGCAGTTACTCCGGGACAGGGAAAAACATTCAGTACTTC. It specifies CASSYSGTGKNIQYF.

The chain links TRBV12-5 to TRBJ2-2; 10 nucleotides match TRBD2. Germline CDR1 and CDR2: LGHNT and FRNRAP. The junction had 6 bases not matched to a gene; V was cut back by 6 bases and J by 5 bases. This CDR3 region has 15 residues. CDR3 sequence: CASGLAGGHTGELFF. CDR3 nucleotide sequence: TGTGCTAGTGGCTTAGCGGGGGGCCATACCGGGGAGCTGTTTTTT.

The CDR3 region has the DNA TGCAGCGTGGGGGGGCAAGAAGGACTAGCGGGGATCACAGATACGCAGTATTTT. Its protein product is CSVGGQEGLAGITDTQYF. This rearrangement joins TRBV29-1 to TRBJ2-3; 12 nucleotides agree with TRBD2. Germline assignment: CDR1 SQVTM and CDR2 ANQGSEA. V gave up 6 bases and J gave up 2 bases; unmatched junction bases: 15. The CDR3 covers 18 residues.

The chain combines TRBV19 with TRBJ2-7; 10 bases agree with TRBD2. The V gene's germline CDR1 is LNHDA and CDR2 SQIVND (reference sequence). Unmatched junction bases numbered 3, after V lost 5 bases and J lost 2 bases. The CDR3 spans 14 residues. The CDR3: CASSATSGAYEQYF. DNA for the CDR3: TGTGCCAGTAGTGCCACTAGCGGGGCCTACGAGCAGTACTTC.

V usage is TRBV5-1 and J usage is TRBJ2-1; 10 bases fit TRBD1. The CDR3 has 15 amino acids. J was trimmed by 7 bases and V by 4 bases; bases with no gene match: 8. The V gene's germline CDR1 is SGHRS and CDR2 YFSETQ. The CDR3 DNA reads TGCGCCAGCAGCCCGGGACAGGGGTTTTATAATGAGCAGTTCTTC. It is translated as CASSPGQGFYNEQFF. Using reference TRBV5-1 and TRBJ2-1 for the parts outside the CDR3, the full variable domain is KAGVTQTPRYLIKTRGQQVTLSCSPISGHRSVSWYQQTPGQGLQFLFEYFSETQRNKGNFPGRFSGRQFSNSRSEMNVSTLELGDSALYLCASSPGQGFYNEQFFGPGTRLTVL.

The CDR3 sequence: CASSPLEVLRYNEQFF. The CDR3 DNA follows: TGTGCCAGCTCACCACTCGAGGTTTTACGATACAATGAGCAGTTCTTC. V and J are TRBV18 and TRBJ2-1; D remains unclear. This CDR3 region has 16 residues. V was pared by 1 base and J by 4 bases, with 14 bases between. Germline loops: CDR1 KGHSH, CDR2 LQKENI. Combining the CDR3 with reference TRBV18 and TRBJ2-1 gives the whole variable domain NAGVMQNPRHLVRRRGQEARLRCSPMKGHSHVYWYRQLPEEGLKFMVYLQKENIIDESGMPKERFSAEFPKEGPSILRIQQVVRGDSAAYFCASSPLEVLRYNEQFFGPGTRLTVL.

This clone has only a few counts. The chain links TRBV6-8 to TRBJ1-5; D perhaps matches TRBD1 (5 bases). Trimming stripped 0 bases from V and 0 bases from J, with 9 bases between. Germline lookup yields CDR1 MNHGY and CDR2 SAAAGT. This CDR3 region has 16 residues. The CDR3 sequence is CASSYSLRDSNQPQHF. Written as DNA, the CDR3 is TGTGCCAGCAGTTACTCGCTCAGGGATAGCAATCAGCCCCAGCATTTT.

The CDR3 sequence is CASSATPGAHSNQPQHF. DNA for the CDR3: TGTGCCAGCAGTGCTACCCCGGGAGCACATAGCAATCAGCCCCAGCATTTT. V gene TRBV6-8 combines with J gene TRBJ1-5; D unresolved. V was shortened by 5 bases and J by 0 bases, with 17 bases between the two germline ends. This CDR3 is built from 17 residues. CDR1 and CDR2 (germline): MNHGY, SAAAGT.

This clone turned up a few times. This chain uses TRBV6-8 with TRBJ1-4; D gene uncertain. Germline values: CDR1 MNHGY, CDR2 SAAAGT. This CDR3 is 14 amino acids long. The germline V and J ends were trimmed by 4 bases and 3 bases, with 9 bases remaining between them. CDR3: CASSSLGANEKLFF. CDR3 DNA: TGTGCCAGCAGTTCTCTCGGGGCTAATGAAAAACTGTTTTTT.